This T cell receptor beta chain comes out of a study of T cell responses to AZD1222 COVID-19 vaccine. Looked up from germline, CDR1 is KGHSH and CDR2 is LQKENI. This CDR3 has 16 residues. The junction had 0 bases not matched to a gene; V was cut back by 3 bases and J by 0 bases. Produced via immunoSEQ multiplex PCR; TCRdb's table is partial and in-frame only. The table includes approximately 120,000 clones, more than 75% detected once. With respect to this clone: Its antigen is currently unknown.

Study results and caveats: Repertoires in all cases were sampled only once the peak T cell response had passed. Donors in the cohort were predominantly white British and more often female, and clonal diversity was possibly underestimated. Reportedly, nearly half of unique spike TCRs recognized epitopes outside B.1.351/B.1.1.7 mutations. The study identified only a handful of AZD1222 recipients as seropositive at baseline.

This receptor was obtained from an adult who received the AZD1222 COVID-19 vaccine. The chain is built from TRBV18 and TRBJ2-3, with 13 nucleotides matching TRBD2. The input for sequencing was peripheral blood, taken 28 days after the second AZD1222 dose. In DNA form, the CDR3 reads TGTGCCAGCTCACCGGGACTAGCGGGGAGCACAGATACGCAGTATTTT. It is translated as CASSPGLAGSTDTQYF.